These 3 T cell receptor beta chains originate from one sample sequenced in a study of tissue T cells after allogeneic stem cell transplantation. Using immunoSEQ multiplex PCR, the repertoire was profiled, and TCRdb retains in-frame clones only, with some absent. The sample consists of roughly 8,100 clones, roughly a third of them appearing once. The time point: mouse harvest day 14 after allogeneic transplant. Each mouse received 10^7 T-cell-depleted marrow cells plus 10^6 splenic CD5+ T cells by tail vein. The sequencing sample was made of skin. The receptors derive from a female BALB/c mouse given C57BL/6 T cells with graft-versus-host disease after an allogeneic hematopoietic cell transplant.

This clone was counted only a few times. Gene and germline names: mouse. Read data end 1 residue before the CDR3 end; the end is taken from the germline J gene. The sample carries other DNA sequences with the same CDR3. The rearrangement uses TRBV26 and TRBJ2-7; D may be TRBD1 (6 bases). V gave up 3 bases and J gave up 4 bases, with 10 bases separating them. CDR3 length equals 13 residues. Germline values: CDR1 KGHPV, CDR2 FQNQEV (reference sequence). Incomplete CDR3 DNA: TGTGCCAGCAGTCTAGGACAGCCTTATGAACAGTAC. Amino acids: CASSLGQPYEQY. The entire CDR3 protein is CASSLGQPYEQYF.

Note on this clone: The genes and germline here are from mouse. The read ends 1 residue shy of where the CDR3 ends; the end is completed using the germline J gene. The chain is built from TRBV2 and TRBJ2-1, with 8 positions matching TRBD2. The CDR3 runs to 15 residues. V was pared by 1 base and J by 1 base, with 0 bases of the junction left unmatched. The germline gives CDR1 LGHNA, CDR2 YSYQKL. CDR3 sequence: CASSQAGGNYAEQFF. The covered CDR3 bases are TGTGCCAGCAGCCAAGCTGGGGGGAACTATGCTGAGCAGTTC.

In its sample, this clone was seen a few times. Genes here carry mouse names. The CDR3 extends 1 residue past the end of the read, so its final part is completed from the germline J gene. This sequence joins TRBV12-1 and TRBJ2-4, with 13 bases fitting TRBD2. With V trimmed by 2 bases and J by 2 bases, 3 bases remained unmatched. The germline gives CDR1 SGHSN, CDR2 HYEKVE. There are 16 residues in the CDR3. The sequenced CDR3 bases are TGTGCCAGCTCTCCGGGACTGGGGGGGTTTCAAAACACCTTGTAC. As protein: CASSPGLGGFQNTLY. From start to end, the CDR3 is CASSPGLGGFQNTLYF. The full variable domain, rest sourced from reference TRBV12-1 and TRBJ2-4, is DSGVVQSPRHIIKEKGGRSVLTCIPISGHSNVVWYQQTLGKELKFLIQHYEKVERDKGFLPSRFSVQQFDDYHSEMNMSALELEDSAMYFCASSPGLGGFQNTLYFGAGTRLSVL.